This T cell receptor (beta chain) emerged from a study of response to subunit inactivated influenza vaccine. Whole-study results and caveats: Few new T cells, the authors suggested, are recruited by each seasonal influenza vaccination.

From the RT-PCR reads, TCRdb called clonotypes with MiXCR, one entry per CDR3 protein. The table includes hundreds of thousands of distinct CDR3 sequences, about 15% detected once. This clonotype was counted a few times. The antigen remains unidentified. The germline V and J ends were trimmed by 0 bases and 5 bases, with 14 bases remaining between them. The CDR3 extends over 15 amino acids. Looked up from germline, CDR1 is SEHNR and CDR2 is FQNEAQ (reference sequence). This TCR derives from a man between 50 and 59 years old who received an inactivated influenza vaccine. Sample: PBMCs from blood, taken 14 to 15 days before vaccination. The chain recombines TRBV7-9 with TRBJ2-7; tentatively, D is TRBD1 (5 bases). The CDR3 nucleotides are TGTGCCAGCAGCTTAGCGCCGCAGGGCCGGAACGAGCAGTACTTC. Translated, it gives CASSLAPQGRNEQYF.